A single sample is the source of the 5 T cell receptor beta chains below, sequenced in a study of CD8 T cells in ankylosing spondylitis. Each CDR3 protein gets one entry after TCRdb re-called the 5' RACE reads with MiXCR. The sample records under 150,000 distinct CDR3 sequences, 9.5% to 12% being singletons. The sample comprised blood, either unsorted or a sorted T cell fraction (not recorded which). Receptor source: a female donor with ankylosing spondylitis or in good health (not recorded which).

This clonotype came up many times. The chain employs TRBV6-5 and TRBJ2-5; 9 bases are shared with TRBD2. This CDR3 is 16 amino acids long. Germline-derived CDR1 and CDR2 are MNHEY and SVGAGI. V was pared by 3 bases and J by 3 bases, with 8 bases of the junction left unmatched. This CDR3 is CASSYESGGTKETQYF. Here the CDR3 DNA reads TGTGCCAGCAGTTATGAGAGCGGGGGGACAAAAGAGACCCAGTACTTC.

This clonotype was detected a few times. The chain employs TRBV5-5 and TRBJ1-2; D not resolved. V gave up 1 base and J gave up 0 bases, with 7 bases separating them. The CDR3 runs to 14 residues. The V gene's germline CDR1 is SGHKS and CDR2 YYEKEE (reference sequence). CDR3 DNA sequence: TGTGCCAGCAGCTTGCGGGTACCTAACTATGGCTACACCTTC. Protein sequence: CASSLRVPNYGYTF.

This clonotype has at least ten counts. The chain recombines TRBV3-1 with TRBJ2-1; 11 nucleotides agree with TRBD2. The germline gives CDR1 LGHDT, CDR2 YNNKEL (reference sequence). This CDR3 region has 19 residues. The trim removed 11 bases at V and 0 bases at J, leaving 18 bases unmatched. CDR3 DNA: TGTGCCTTCTCCCCTCGGCGACTAGCGGGATTAGTCTCCTACAATGAGCAGTTCTTC. Translated, it gives CAFSPRRLAGLVSYNEQFF.

Many counts were recorded for this clonotype. This chain links TRBV12-3 or TRBV12-4 with TRBJ2-3; 9 bases fit TRBD2. The CDR3 has 14 residues. V gave up 6 bases and J gave up 3 bases; unmatched junction bases: 4. CDR3 region: CASSLAGSTDTQYF. The DNA of the CDR3 is TGTGCCAGCAGCCTAGCGGGGTCGACAGATACGCAGTATTTT.

The V and J genes are TRBV5-4 and TRBJ1-3; D possibly corresponds to TRBD1 (6 bases). The V gene's germline CDR1 is SGHNT and CDR2 YYREEE (reference sequence). Trimming pared 1 base from V and 2 bases from J, leaving 10 bases between. The CDR3 sequence is 15 residues long. This CDR3 is CASSLPGAAGNTIYF. CDR3 nucleotide sequence: TGTGCCAGCAGCTTGCCGGGGGCGGCTGGAAACACCATATATTTT.